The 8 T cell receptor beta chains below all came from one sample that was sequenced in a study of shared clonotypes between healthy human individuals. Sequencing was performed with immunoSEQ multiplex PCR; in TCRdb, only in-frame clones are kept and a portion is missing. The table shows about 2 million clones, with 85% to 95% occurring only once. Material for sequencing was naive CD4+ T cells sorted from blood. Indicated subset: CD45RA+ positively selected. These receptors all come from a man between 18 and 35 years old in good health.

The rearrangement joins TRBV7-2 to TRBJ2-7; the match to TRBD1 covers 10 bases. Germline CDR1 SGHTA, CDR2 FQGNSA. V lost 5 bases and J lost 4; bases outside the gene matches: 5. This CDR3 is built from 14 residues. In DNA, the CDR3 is TGTGCCAGCAGCCCAGACAGGGGGCAATACGAGCAGTACTTC. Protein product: CASSPDRGQYEQYF.

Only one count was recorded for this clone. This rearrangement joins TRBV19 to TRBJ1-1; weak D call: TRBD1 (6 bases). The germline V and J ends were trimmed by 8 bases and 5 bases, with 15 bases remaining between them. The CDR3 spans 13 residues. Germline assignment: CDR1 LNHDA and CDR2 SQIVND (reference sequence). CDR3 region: CASCRGLGTEAFF. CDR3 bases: TGTGCCAGTTGCCGGGGGCTTGGGACTGAAGCTTTCTTT.

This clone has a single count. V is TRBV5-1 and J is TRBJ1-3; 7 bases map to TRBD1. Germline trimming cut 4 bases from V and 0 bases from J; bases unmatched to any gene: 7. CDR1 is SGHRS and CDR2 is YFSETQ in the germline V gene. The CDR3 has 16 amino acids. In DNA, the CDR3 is TGCGCCAGCAGCAAATCGGGACAGCTCTCTGGAAACACCATATATTTT. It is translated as CASSKSGQLSGNTIYF.

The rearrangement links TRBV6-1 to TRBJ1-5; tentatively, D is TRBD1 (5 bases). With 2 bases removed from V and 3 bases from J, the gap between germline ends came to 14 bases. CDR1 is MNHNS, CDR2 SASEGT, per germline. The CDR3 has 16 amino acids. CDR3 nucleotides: TGTGCCAGCAGTGAATACCCGACAGACGTCAATCAGCCCCAGCATTTT. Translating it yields CASSEYPTDVNQPQHF.

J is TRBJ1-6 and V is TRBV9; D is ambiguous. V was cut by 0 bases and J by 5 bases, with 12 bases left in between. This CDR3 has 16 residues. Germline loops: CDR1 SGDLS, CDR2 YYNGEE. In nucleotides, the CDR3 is TGTGCCAGCAGCGTAGGTTCCGCTACCAATAATTCACCCCTCCACTTT. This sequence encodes CASSVGSATNNSPLHF.

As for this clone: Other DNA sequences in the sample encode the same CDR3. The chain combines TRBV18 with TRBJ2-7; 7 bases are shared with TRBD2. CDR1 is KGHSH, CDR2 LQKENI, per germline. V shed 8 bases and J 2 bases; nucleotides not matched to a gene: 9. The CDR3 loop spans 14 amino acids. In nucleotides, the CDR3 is TGTGCCAGCAGTACGGGGGGTGGTACCTACGAGCAGTACTTC. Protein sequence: CASSTGGGTYEQYF.

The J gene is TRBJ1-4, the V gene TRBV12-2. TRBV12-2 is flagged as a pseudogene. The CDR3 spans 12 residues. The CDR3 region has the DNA TGTGCAAGTCCCTTTGGTAATGAAAAACTGTTTTTT. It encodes CASPFGNEKLFF.

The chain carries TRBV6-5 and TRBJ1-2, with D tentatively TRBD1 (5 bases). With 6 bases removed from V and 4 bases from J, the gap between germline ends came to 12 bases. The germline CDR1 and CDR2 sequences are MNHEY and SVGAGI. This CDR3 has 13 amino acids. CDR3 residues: CASRPTASYGYTF. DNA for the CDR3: TGTGCCAGCAGACCGACAGCTAGCTATGGCTACACCTTC.